One and the same sample provided the 14 T cell receptor beta chains below, sequenced in a study of cytomegalovirus exposure and HLA in healthy donors. Vbeta (60) and Jbeta (13) primers were used in the PCR. Libraries were prepared by immunoSEQ multiplex PCR; TCRdb keeps only in-frame clonotypes and omits some of them. Counted here are about 130,000 clones, approximately 82% occurring once; the ten biggest clones make up 1.5%. Sequenced sample: PBMCs. The receptors were sampled from a female donor in good health and CMV-seronegative.

The chain employs TRBV4-2 and TRBJ2-1; 9 bases agree with TRBD2. Germline V gives CDR1 LGHNA, CDR2 YNFKEQ. The CDR3 is made up of 14 amino acids. Trimming removed 3 bases from V and 15 bases from J; junction bases left unmatched: 12. This CDR3 reads CASSQGFLAGNGFF. The CDR3 DNA is TGTGCCAGCAGCCAGGGCTTTCTAGCGGGAAACGGGTTCTTC.

This chain connects TRBV28 to TRBJ1-1, with D tentatively TRBD1 (5 bases). This CDR3 has 15 residues. Germline values: CDR1 MDHEN, CDR2 SYDVKM. V shed 5 bases and J shed 1 base, with 14 bases lying between them. CDR3 region: CASSPGGAGNTEAFF. CDR3 DNA sequence: TGTGCCAGCAGTCCAGGTGGGGCCGGGAACACTGAAGCTTTCTTT.

This clone showed up just once. V usage is TRBV28 and J usage is TRBJ1-4; TRBD1 aligns across 7 bases. With V trimmed by 3 bases and J by 8 bases, 9 bases remained unmatched. CDR1 and CDR2 (germline): MDHEN, SYDVKM. The CDR3 consists of 15 residues. The CDR3 region has the DNA TGTGCCAGCAGTTTTTTTTACGGGACAGCGGAAAAACTGTTTTTT. It translates to CASSFFYGTAEKLFF. The full variable domain, rest sourced from reference TRBV28 and TRBJ1-4, is DVKVTQSSRYLVKRTGEKVFLECVQDMDHENMFWYRQDPGLGLRLIYFSYDVKMKEKGDIPEGYSVSREKKERFSLILESASTNQTSMYLCASSFFYGTAEKLFFGSGTQLSVL.

The gene calls are TRBV10-3 and TRBJ1-2; 7 bases are a match to TRBD1. This CDR3 comprises 15 residues. CDR1 is ENHRY, CDR2 SYGVKD, per germline. V gave up 4 bases and J gave up 7 bases; unmatched junction bases: 12. The chain's CDR3 is CAISGSQRGHGGYTF. CDR3 nucleotide sequence: TGTGCCATCAGTGGGTCTCAAAGGGGGCATGGTGGCTACACCTTC.

The chain joins TRBV21-1 to TRBJ1-1. TRBV21-1 is an annotated pseudogene. This CDR3 is 16 amino acids long. Here the CDR3 reads CASSSPRGGRDTEAFF. CDR3 DNA sequence: TGTGCCAGCAGCTCCCCCCGCGGGGGGCGCGACACTGAAGCTTTCTTT.

This chain uses TRBV4-2 with TRBJ2-7; 7 bases are a match to TRBD1. The CDR3 is 16 amino acids. Germline V CDR1 and CDR2: LGHNA, YNFKEQ. The V gene end was trimmed by 0 bases and the J gene end by 0 bases; junction bases not matched to a gene: 5. CDR3 amino acids: CASSQEGTAVSYEQYF. CDR3 nucleotide sequence: TGTGCCAGCAGCCAAGAGGGGACAGCGGTCTCCTACGAGCAGTACTTC.

The chain combines TRBV7-9 with TRBJ2-6; possibly TRBD1 for D (6 bases). The germline V and J ends were trimmed by 4 bases and 3 bases, with 10 bases remaining between them. In germline, CDR1 is SEHNR, CDR2 FQNEAQ (reference sequence). This CDR3 spans 15 amino acids. This CDR3 reads CASSYTGYGANVLTF. CDR3 nucleotides: TGTGCCAGCAGCTATACAGGGTATGGGGCCAACGTCCTGACTTTC.

This chain links TRBV7-9 with TRBJ2-3; 7 nucleotides align to TRBD2. Germline-derived CDR1 and CDR2 are SEHNR and FQNEAQ (reference sequence). The length of the CDR3 is 14 residues. J lost 6 bases, V lost 4 bases, and 7 bases had no gene match. CDR3 protein: CASSWTSPADTQYF. The CDR3 DNA follows: TGTGCCAGCAGCTGGACTAGTCCAGCCGATACGCAGTATTTT.

This chain joins TRBV27 and TRBJ1-2; weak D call: TRBD1 (6 bases). V lost 5 bases and J lost 7, with 20 bases in between. In germline, CDR1 is MNHEY, CDR2 SMNVEV (reference sequence). There are 15 residues in the CDR3. The CDR3 DNA reads TGTGCCAGCAGTGAGCGGGACAACTACATGAGTGGCTACACCTTC. Its translation: CASSERDNYMSGYTF.

The gene calls are TRBV27 and TRBJ2-7; D not certain. The V gene lost 4 bases and the J gene lost 4 bases, with 17 bases spanning the gap. This CDR3 region has 15 residues. In germline, CDR1 is MNHEY, CDR2 SMNVEV (reference sequence). The CDR3 bases are TGTGCCAGCAGTTCTCCTCTGGCGGAGAGGTACGAGCAGTACTTC. This encodes CASSSPLAERYEQYF.

V is TRBV28 and J is TRBJ1-2; no reliable D call. Trimming stripped 0 bases from V and 8 bases from J, with 13 bases between. CDR1 is MDHEN and CDR2 is SYDVKM in the germline V gene. This CDR3 comprises 14 residues. The CDR3 DNA sequence: TGTGCCAGCAGTTTATGGGGCACCCTGACCGGCTACACCTTC. Residues: CASSLWGTLTGYTF.

The chain couples TRBV4-2 to TRBJ2-5; no definite D call. In germline, CDR1 is LGHNA, CDR2 YNFKEQ. The CDR3 sequence is 15 residues long. The V end lost 2 bases, the J end lost 1 base, and 11 bases lay between the germline ends. In DNA form, the CDR3 reads TGTGCCAGCAGCCAAATGCGAGGTAGCCAAGAGACCCAGTACTTC. Its protein product is CASSQMRGSQETQYF.

The rearrangement joins TRBV15 to TRBJ1-2; D gene uncertain. Trimming cost V 0 bases and J 4 bases, with 9 bases left between them. The germline V gene has CDR1 LNHNV and CDR2 YYDKDF (reference sequence). The CDR3 has 14 amino acids. CDR3 region: CATSRDRNIYGYTF. The DNA for the CDR3 is TGTGCCACCAGCAGAGATCGAAACATCTATGGCTACACCTTC.

This clone appeared many times. The V and J genes are TRBV30 and TRBJ1-1; D gene uncertain. Trimming removed 4 bases at V and 0 bases at J, with 24 bases between. Germline-derived CDR1 and CDR2 are GTSNPN and SVGIG (reference sequence). The CDR3 extends over 18 amino acids. The CDR3: CAWTANRLGKLMNTEAFF. DNA for the CDR3: TGTGCCTGGACAGCCAATAGACTAGGTAAATTGATGAACACTGAAGCTTTCTTT. Using reference TRBV30 and TRBJ1-1 for the parts outside the CDR3, the full variable domain is SQTIHQWPATLVQPVGSPLSLECTVEGTSNPNLYWYRQAAGRGLQLLFYSVGIGQISSEVPQNLSASRPQDRQFILSSKKLLLSDSGFYLCAWTANRLGKLMNTEAFFGQGTRLTVV.